The present TCR beta chain was sequenced within a study of Ad26.COV2.S vaccination and SARS-CoV-2 variants. Treatment given: some 19 received Ad26.COV2.S at low or high dose, single or two shots; 5 received placebo; per-sample allocation not given. At day 63 after the first vaccine or placebo injection, samples were drawn. Germline V gene sequence: CDR1 LNHNV, CDR2 YYDKDF (reference sequence). The CDR3 totals 15 residues. The V end lost 1 base, the J end lost 7 bases, and 16 bases lay between the germline ends. Profiled with immunoSEQ multiplex PCR; TCRdb holds only in-frame clones, not every one. The sample includes approximately 340,000 clones, about 88% seen only once; the top ten take roughly 3.1%.

Sequencing was performed on peripheral blood, taken in a trial of Ad26.COV2.S vaccine versus placebo. The J gene is TRBJ1-1, the V gene TRBV15; no clear D. This TCR derives from a person between 18 and 65 years old who received the Ad26.COV2.S COVID-19 vaccine or a placebo. The CDR3 loop reads CATSRALGRYGEAFF. Written as DNA, the CDR3 is TGTGCCACCAGCAGAGCTTTGGGGAGATACGGTGAAGCTTTCTTT. The full variable domain, in which reference TRBV15 and TRBJ1-1 provide the parts outside the CDR3, is DAMVIQNPRYQVTQFGKPVTLSCSQTLNHNVMYWYQQKSSQAPKLLFHYYDKDFNNEADTPDNFQSRRPNTSFCFLDIRSPGLGDTAMYLCATSRALGRYGEAFFGQGTRLTVV.